This T cell receptor beta chain emerged from a study of blood T cell repertoires in COVID-19. At the level of the study: Specimens from acute and convalescent COVID-19 originated in the United States, Italy and Spain.

The CDR3 sequence is 16 residues long. Germline V gene data show CDR1 as LNHDA and CDR2 as SQIVND (reference sequence). Trimming shortened V by 3 bases and J by 1 base, and 13 bases separated the two germline ends. Profiled with immunoSEQ multiplex PCR; TCRdb holds only in-frame clones, not every one. The sample has some 100,000 clones; around four fifths are singletons. Sequencing was performed on peripheral blood. The V gene is TRBV19, the J gene TRBJ2-4; TRBD2 might be the D (5 bases). This TCR was recovered from a woman aged 65 to 85 with acute or convalescent COVID-19. The CDR3 DNA reads as TGTGCCAGTAGTATGGACGGACTTGGGGCCAAAAACATTCAGTACTTC. Its translation: CASSMDGLGAKNIQYF.